Shown below are 3 T cell receptor beta chains from a single sample sequenced in a study of T cells after yellow fever vaccination. TCRdb processed the 5' RACE reads anew with MiXCR; each CDR3 protein has one entry. The sample lists 500,000 to 650,000 distinct CDR3 sequences; approximately 13% were seen once. The starting material was PBMCs, obtained on the day of the yellow fever booster vaccination. The receptor set was obtained from a man younger than 40 who received the YFV17D yellow fever vaccine.

The gene calls are TRBV5-1 and TRBJ2-2, with a tentative D call TRBD1 (6 bases). V was pared by 5 bases and J by 9 bases, with 17 bases between. CDR3 length: 14 amino acids. Germline V CDR1 and CDR2: SGHRS, YFSETQ. The CDR3 DNA reads as TGCGCCAGCAGGCTTGGCAGGGGAAGCAGGGAGCTGTTTTTT. This codes for CASRLGRGSRELFF.

The CDR3 reads CASSQRRLTEQYF. The CDR3 nucleotides read TGTGCCAGCAGCCAACGTCGTTTGACCGAGCAGTACTTC. The chain is built from TRBV14 and TRBJ2-7; D unclear. CDR1 and CDR2 (germline): SGHDN, FVKESK. CDR3 length: 13 amino acids. Trimming shortened V by 2 bases and J by 6 bases, and 11 bases separated the two germline ends.

The rearrangement uses TRBV29-1 and TRBJ2-2, with D perhaps matching TRBD1 (7 bases). Germline CDR1 and CDR2: SQVTM and ANQGSEA. CDR3 size: 15 residues. In DNA form, the CDR3 reads TGCGCACCAGAGAAGGGGGCGGGGCTCCACCGGGAGCTGTTTTTT. As protein: CAPEKGAGLHRELFF.